The 22 T cell receptor beta chains below all came from one sample that was sequenced in a study of T cell changes during pregnancy in multiple sclerosis. Some clones are missing from TCRdb's copy, which holds only in-frame ones; the method was immunoSEQ multiplex PCR. The sample lists fewer than 60,000 clones; more than 90% were seen once. The material was peripheral blood, obtained after pregnancy. These receptors all stem from a female donor in good health, enrolled as a control in a pregnancy study.

This clone was seen only a few times. The V gene is TRBV7-2, the J gene TRBJ1-5, with D unresolved. The germline V gene has CDR1 SGHTA and CDR2 FQGNSA. V dropped 3 bases and J dropped 0 bases, with 9 bases sitting between them. The CDR3 consists of 15 residues. CDR3 in DNA: TGTGCCAGCAGCTTGGGCAGGTTTAGCAATCAGCCCCAGCATTTT. This codes for CASSLGRFSNQPQHF.

This clone occurred once. The genes are TRBV5-1 and TRBJ1-4; the match to TRBD1 covers 7 bases. Germline loops: CDR1 SGHRS, CDR2 YFSETQ. This CDR3 region has 14 residues. V dropped 3 bases and J dropped 8; count of bases not matched to a gene: 7. CDR3 coding DNA: TGCGCCAGCAGCTACCACCGGGACAGCGAAAAACTGTTTTTT. Its protein is CASSYHRDSEKLFF. The full variable domain, in which reference TRBV5-1 and TRBJ1-4 provide the parts outside the CDR3, is KAGVTQTPRYLIKTRGQQVTLSCSPISGHRSVSWYQQTPGQGLQFLFEYFSETQRNKGNFPGRFSGRQFSNSRSEMNVSTLELGDSALYLCASSYHRDSEKLFFGSGTQLSVL.

The chain uses TRBV11-2 and TRBJ1-6, with D unresolved. Trimming removed 4 bases at V and 10 bases at J, with 20 bases between. This CDR3 region has 16 residues. CDR1 and CDR2 from the germline V gene are SGHAT and FQNNGV. CDR3 DNA sequence: TGTGCCAGCAGCTCCCCCCTGGCTCTAAGAGGGTCACCCCTCCACTTT. This sequence encodes CASSSPLALRGSPLHF.

The chain employs TRBV9 and TRBJ2-1; TRBD1 agrees at 9 bases. Germline assignment: CDR1 SGDLS and CDR2 YYNGEE. CDR3 length equals 14 residues. V lost 4 bases to trimming and J lost 7 bases; unmatched junction nucleotides: 6. The CDR3 nucleotides are TGTGCCAGCAGCAGGGACAGGGCCGGAAATGAGCAGTTCTTC. Its translation is CASSRDRAGNEQFF.

The chain recombines TRBV19 with TRBJ2-7; 10 bases agree with TRBD1. V lost 5 bases and J lost 3; bases outside the gene matches: 4. There are 14 residues in the CDR3. Germline CDR1 LNHDA, CDR2 SQIVND (reference sequence). The CDR3, as DNA: TGTGCCAGTAGTCGGACAGGGGGTATCTACGAGCAGTACTTC. Protein sequence: CASSRTGGIYEQYF.

The chain uses TRBV5-1 and TRBJ1-6, with 7 bases identical to TRBD1. The CDR3 loop spans 16 amino acids. Germline CDR1 reads SGHRS; CDR2 reads YFSETQ. The V and J ends lost 4 bases and 7 bases, in that order; junction bases with no gene match: 11. The CDR3 is CASSPITGVVNSPLHF. DNA for the CDR3: TGCGCCAGCAGCCCAATCACAGGGGTTGTGAATTCACCCCTCCACTTT.

This clone has a handful of counts. The chain combines TRBV4-3 with TRBJ1-1; D is undetermined. Looked up from germline, CDR1 is LGHNA and CDR2 is YSLEER. This CDR3 region has 14 residues. Deletions cut 0 bases from V and 6 bases from J, with 11 bases between. The CDR3 loop reads CASSQDSFRPEAFF. CDR3 nucleotide sequence: TGCGCCAGCAGCCAAGATTCCTTTCGTCCTGAAGCTTTCTTT.

The rearrangement uses TRBV18 and TRBJ1-6, with 10 bases lining up with TRBD1. The germline CDR1 and CDR2 sequences are KGHSH and LQKENI. J lost 7 bases, V lost 4 bases, and 4 bases had no gene match. The CDR3 sequence is 15 residues long. The DNA for the CDR3 is TGTGCCAGCTCACAGACAGGGGGCTCAAATTCACCCCTCCACTTT. Amino acids: CASSQTGGSNSPLHF.

J is TRBJ2-3 and V is TRBV9; weak D call: TRBD2 (5 bases). Germline loops: CDR1 SGDLS, CDR2 YYNGEE. Trimming removed 0 bases at V and 4 bases at J, with 9 bases between. The CDR3 sequence is 14 residues long. This chain's CDR3 is CASSVERAPDTQYF. The DNA for the CDR3 is TGTGCCAGCAGCGTAGAGAGGGCACCAGATACGCAGTATTTT. Filled out from reference TRBV9 and TRBJ2-3, the complete variable domain reads DSGVTQTPKHLITATGQRVTLRCSPRSGDLSVYWYQQSLDQGLQFLIQYYNGEERAKGNILERFSAQQFPDLHSELNLSSLELGDSALYFCASSVERAPDTQYFGPGTRLTVL.

The CDR3 coding sequence is TGTGCCAGCAGCCTCGACAGGAACACCGGGGAGCTGTTTTTT. It specifies CASSLDRNTGELFF. The chain couples TRBV7-6 to TRBJ2-2, with D perhaps TRBD1 (5 bases). Germline V gene sequence: CDR1 SGHVS, CDR2 FNYEAQ. V shed 5 bases and J shed 1 base, with 8 bases lying between them. CDR3 length equals 14 residues.

The chain employs TRBV18 and TRBJ2-3; 8 nucleotides align to TRBD1. The V gene end was trimmed by 3 bases and the J gene end by 3 bases; junction bases not matched to a gene: 5. Germline V CDR1 and CDR2: KGHSH, LQKENI. The CDR3 runs to 15 residues. CDR3 sequence: CASSPFGQGTDTQYF. DNA of the CDR3: TGTGCCAGCTCACCGTTCGGACAGGGAACAGATACGCAGTATTTT. Together with reference TRBV18 and TRBJ2-3, the CDR3 gives the full variable domain: NAGVMQNPRHLVRRRGQEARLRCSPMKGHSHVYWYRQLPEEGLKFMVYLQKENIIDESGMPKERFSAEFPKEGPSILRIQQVVRGDSAAYFCASSPFGQGTDTQYFGPGTRLTVL.

This clone was observed a few times. The V and J genes are TRBV6-4 and TRBJ1-5; a possible D gene is TRBD1 (5 bases). With 4 bases removed from V and 3 bases from J, the gap between germline ends came to 19 bases. The CDR3 spans 17 residues. Looked up from germline, CDR1 is MRHNA and CDR2 is SNTAGT. The DNA for the CDR3 is TGTGCCAGCAGTGGCCCCCCGAGACAGCTACCCAATCAGCCCCAGCATTTT. Translation gives CASSGPPRQLPNQPQHF.

CDR3 DNA: TGTGCCAGCAGTTCCGGCCTAGCGATCGGCTATGAGCAGTTCTTC. This gives the protein CASSSGLAIGYEQFF. This chain uses TRBV6-5 with TRBJ2-1; weak D call: TRBD2 (6 bases). V dropped 4 bases and J dropped 8 bases, with 18 bases sitting between them. Germline V CDR1 and CDR2: MNHEY, SVGAGI. The CDR3 is 15 residues long.

This chain connects TRBV7-9 to TRBJ1-1; D not certain. Germline V lookup: CDR1 SEHNR, CDR2 FQNEAQ (reference sequence). Trimming left V 7 bases short and J 4 bases short, with 16 bases between. The CDR3 has 14 amino acids. As DNA, the CDR3 is TGTGCCAGCACCATAATCGGGGAGAGCACTGAAGCTTTCTTT. Amino acid sequence: CASTIIGESTEAFF. Complete variable domain (other parts from reference TRBV7-9 and TRBJ1-1): DTGVSQNPRHKITKRGQNVTFRCDPISEHNRLYWYRQTLGQGPEFLTYFQNEAQLEKSRLLSDRFSAERPKGSFSTLEIQRTEQGDSAMYLCASTIIGESTEAFFGQGTRLTVV.

The chain employs TRBV19 and TRBJ1-2, with D possibly TRBD1 on 5 matching bases. Germline lookup yields CDR1 LNHDA and CDR2 SQIVND (reference sequence). This CDR3 has 16 residues. V gave up 3 bases and J gave up 2 bases, with 16 bases separating them. The chain's CDR3 is CASSIRAGPHNYGYTF. The CDR3 DNA follows: TGTGCCAGTAGTATCCGCGCAGGGCCCCACAACTATGGCTACACCTTC.

As to this clone: The sample has other DNA sequences that encode this CDR3 too. The chain carries TRBV19 and TRBJ1-2; D may be TRBD1 (5 bases). Germline V gene lookup returns CDR1 LNHDA and CDR2 SQIVND (reference sequence). The V end was cut by 5 bases, the J end by 1 base, with 8 bases between. This CDR3 is 13 amino acids long. The CDR3 DNA reads TGTGCCAGTAGTCCCCAGGGTAACTATGGCTACACCTTC. The encoded protein is CASSPQGNYGYTF.

The gene calls are TRBV5-6 and TRBJ1-1; perhaps TRBD1 as D (5 bases). CDR1 SGHDT and CDR2 YYEEEE come from the germline V gene. V was cut by 1 base and J by 0 bases, with 10 bases left in between. The CDR3 consists of 15 residues. CDR3 in amino acids: CASSLRYRMNTEAFF. CDR3 DNA sequence: TGTGCCAGCAGCTTGCGTTACAGGATGAACACTGAAGCTTTCTTT.

In its sample, this clone was seen once. This chain joins TRBV7-2 and TRBJ1-3; D gene ambiguous. CDR1 and CDR2 from the germline V gene are SGHTA and FQGNSA. The length of the CDR3 is 15 residues. The germline V and J ends were trimmed by 0 bases and 0 bases, with 6 bases remaining between them. The CDR3 spells CASSLAPSSGNTIYF. Here the CDR3 DNA reads TGTGCCAGCAGCTTAGCCCCTAGCTCTGGAAACACCATATATTTT.

This chain links TRBV14 with TRBJ1-1, with 7 bases fitting TRBD1. With V trimmed by 4 bases and J by 0 bases, 5 bases remained unmatched. CDR3 size: 15 residues. CDR1 is SGHDN and CDR2 is FVKESK in the germline V gene. The CDR3 DNA reads as TGTGCCAGCAGCCTCCCTGGGACAGTGAACACTGAAGCTTTCTTT. Translated: CASSLPGTVNTEAFF.

This chain links TRBV25-1 with TRBJ2-3; 7 bases are shared with TRBD1. Germline V gene data show CDR1 as MGHDK and CDR2 as SYGVNS. The CDR3 extends over 15 amino acids. V shed 5 bases and J 2 bases; nucleotides not matched to a gene: 7. CDR3 sequence reads: CASSRQGLYTDTQYF. Written as DNA, the CDR3 is TGTGCCAGCAGTCGACAGGGCCTCTACACAGATACGCAGTATTTT.

Only one count was recorded for this clone. The V gene is TRBV6-5, the J gene TRBJ1-6; D might be TRBD1 (6 bases). The CDR3 spans 15 residues. Germline lookup yields CDR1 MNHEY and CDR2 SVGAGI. Trimming took off 7 bases at V and 2 bases at J, with 12 bases between the two ends. The CDR3 DNA follows: TGTGCCAGCAATCCAGGGGTAACCTATAATTCACCCCTCCACTTT. As protein: CASNPGVTYNSPLHF.

The chain couples TRBV25-1 to TRBJ1-2; 11 positions agree with TRBD1. V was clipped by 2 bases and J by 7 bases; unmatched bases: 6. The CDR3 runs to 15 residues. Per germline, CDR1 MGHDK and CDR2 SYGVNS. CDR3 in DNA: TGTGCCAGCAGTGAAGCAGAGGGACAGGGGGGTGGCTACACCTTC. Encoded protein: CASSEAEGQGGGYTF.